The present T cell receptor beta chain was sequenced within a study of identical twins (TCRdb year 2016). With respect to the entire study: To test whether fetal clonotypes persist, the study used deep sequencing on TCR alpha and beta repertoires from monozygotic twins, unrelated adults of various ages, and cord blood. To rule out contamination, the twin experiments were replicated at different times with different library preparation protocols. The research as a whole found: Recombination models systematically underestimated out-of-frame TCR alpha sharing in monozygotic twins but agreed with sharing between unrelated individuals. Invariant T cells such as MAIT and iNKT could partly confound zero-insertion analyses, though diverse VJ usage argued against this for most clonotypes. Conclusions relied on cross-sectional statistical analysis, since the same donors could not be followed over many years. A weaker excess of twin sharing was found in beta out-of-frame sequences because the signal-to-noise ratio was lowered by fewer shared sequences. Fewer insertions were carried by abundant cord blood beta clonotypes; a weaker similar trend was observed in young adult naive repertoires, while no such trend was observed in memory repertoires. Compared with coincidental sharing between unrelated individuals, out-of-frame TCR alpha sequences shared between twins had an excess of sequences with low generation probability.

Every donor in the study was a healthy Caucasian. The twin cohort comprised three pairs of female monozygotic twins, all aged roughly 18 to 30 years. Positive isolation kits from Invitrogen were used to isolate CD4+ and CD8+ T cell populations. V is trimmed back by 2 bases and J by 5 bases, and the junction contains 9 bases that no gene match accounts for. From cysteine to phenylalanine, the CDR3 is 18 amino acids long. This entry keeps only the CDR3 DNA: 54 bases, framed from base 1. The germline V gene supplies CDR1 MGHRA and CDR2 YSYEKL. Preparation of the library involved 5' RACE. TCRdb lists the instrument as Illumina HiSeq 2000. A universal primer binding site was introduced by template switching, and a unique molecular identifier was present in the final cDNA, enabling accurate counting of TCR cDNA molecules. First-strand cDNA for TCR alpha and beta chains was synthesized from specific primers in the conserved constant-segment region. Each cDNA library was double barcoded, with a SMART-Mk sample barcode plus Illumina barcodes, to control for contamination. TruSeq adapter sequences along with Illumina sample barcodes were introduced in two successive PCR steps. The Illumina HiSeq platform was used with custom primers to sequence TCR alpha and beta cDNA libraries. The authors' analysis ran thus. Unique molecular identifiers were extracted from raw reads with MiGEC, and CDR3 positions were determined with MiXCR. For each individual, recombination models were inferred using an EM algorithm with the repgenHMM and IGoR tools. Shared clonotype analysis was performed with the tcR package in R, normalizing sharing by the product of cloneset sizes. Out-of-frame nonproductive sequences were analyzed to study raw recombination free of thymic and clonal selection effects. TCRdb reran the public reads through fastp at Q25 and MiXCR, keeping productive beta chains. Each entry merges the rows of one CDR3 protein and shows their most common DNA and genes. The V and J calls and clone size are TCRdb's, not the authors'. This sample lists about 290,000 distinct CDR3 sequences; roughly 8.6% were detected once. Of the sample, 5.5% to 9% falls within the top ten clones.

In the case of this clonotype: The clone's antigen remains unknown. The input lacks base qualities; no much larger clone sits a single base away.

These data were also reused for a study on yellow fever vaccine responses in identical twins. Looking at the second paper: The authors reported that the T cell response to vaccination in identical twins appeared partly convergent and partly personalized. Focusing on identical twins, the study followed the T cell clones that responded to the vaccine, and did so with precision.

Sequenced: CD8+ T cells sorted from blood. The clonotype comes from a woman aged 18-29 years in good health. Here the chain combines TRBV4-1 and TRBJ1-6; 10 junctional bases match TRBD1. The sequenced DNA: TGCGCCAGCAGCCAAATACTGGGACAGGGGTACCATAATTCACCCCTCCACTTT. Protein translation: CASSQILGQGYHNSPLHF.